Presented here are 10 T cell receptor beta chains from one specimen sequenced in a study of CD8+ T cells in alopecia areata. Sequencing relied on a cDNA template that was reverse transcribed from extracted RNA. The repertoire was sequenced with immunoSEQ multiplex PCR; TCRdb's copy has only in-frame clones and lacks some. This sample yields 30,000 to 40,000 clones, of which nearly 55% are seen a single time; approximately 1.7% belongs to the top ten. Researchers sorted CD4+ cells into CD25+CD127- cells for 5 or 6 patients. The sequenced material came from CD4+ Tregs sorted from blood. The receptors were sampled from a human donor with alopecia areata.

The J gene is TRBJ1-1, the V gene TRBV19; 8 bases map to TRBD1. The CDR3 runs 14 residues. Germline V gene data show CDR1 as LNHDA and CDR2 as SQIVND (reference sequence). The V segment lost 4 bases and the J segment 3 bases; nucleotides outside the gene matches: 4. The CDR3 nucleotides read TGTGCCAGTAGTAACAGGGGGGGGGACACTGAAGCTTTCTTT. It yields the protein CASSNRGGDTEAFF.

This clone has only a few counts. The CDR3 DNA sequence: TGCAGCGTGGCAGATCACGAGCAGTACTTC. It specifies CSVADHEQYF. The rearrangement links TRBV29-1 to TRBJ2-7; D is ambiguous. The CDR3 is 10 amino acids. Germline loops: CDR1 SQVTM, CDR2 ANQGSEA. Trimming pared 6 bases from V and 5 bases from J, leaving 8 bases between.

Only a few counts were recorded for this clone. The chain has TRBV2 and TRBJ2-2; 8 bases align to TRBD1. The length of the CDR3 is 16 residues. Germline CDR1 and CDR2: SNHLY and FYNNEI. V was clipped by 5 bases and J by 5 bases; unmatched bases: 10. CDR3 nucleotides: TGTGCCAGCAGTCCAAGGACAGGGACTTTTACCGGGGAGCTGTTTTTT. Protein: CASSPRTGTFTGELFF.

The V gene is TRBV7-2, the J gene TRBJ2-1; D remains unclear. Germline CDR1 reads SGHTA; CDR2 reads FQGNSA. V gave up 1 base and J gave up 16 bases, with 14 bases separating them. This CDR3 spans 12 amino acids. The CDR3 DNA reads TGTGCCAGCAGCTTAGAGGCGTCCGGTTTTTTCTTC. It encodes CASSLEASGFFF.

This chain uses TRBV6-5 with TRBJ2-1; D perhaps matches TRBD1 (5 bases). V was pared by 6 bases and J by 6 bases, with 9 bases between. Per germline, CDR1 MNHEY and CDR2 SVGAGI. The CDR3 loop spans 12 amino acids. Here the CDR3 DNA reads TGTGCCAGCAGCCCTGACAGCAATGAGCAGTTCTTC. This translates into CASSPDSNEQFF.

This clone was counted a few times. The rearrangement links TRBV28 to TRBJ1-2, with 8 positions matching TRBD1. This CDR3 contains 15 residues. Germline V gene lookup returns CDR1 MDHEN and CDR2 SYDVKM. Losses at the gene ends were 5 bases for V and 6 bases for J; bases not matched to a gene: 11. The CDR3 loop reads CASSTLGQGRNGYTF. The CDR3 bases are TGTGCCAGCAGTACCCTAGGACAGGGTCGCAATGGCTACACCTTC.

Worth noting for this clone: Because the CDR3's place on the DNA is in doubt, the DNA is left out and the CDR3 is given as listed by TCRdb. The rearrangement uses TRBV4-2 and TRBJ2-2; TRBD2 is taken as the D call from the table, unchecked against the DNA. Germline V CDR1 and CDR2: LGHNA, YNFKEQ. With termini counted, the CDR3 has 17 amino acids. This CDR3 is CASSQYFGGRATGELFF.

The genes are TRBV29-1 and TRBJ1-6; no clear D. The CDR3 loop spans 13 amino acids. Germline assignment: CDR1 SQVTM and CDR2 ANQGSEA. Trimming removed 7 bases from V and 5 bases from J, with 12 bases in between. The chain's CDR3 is CSAKMSDNSPLHF. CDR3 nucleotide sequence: TGCAGCGCCAAAATGAGTGATAATTCACCCCTCCACTTT.

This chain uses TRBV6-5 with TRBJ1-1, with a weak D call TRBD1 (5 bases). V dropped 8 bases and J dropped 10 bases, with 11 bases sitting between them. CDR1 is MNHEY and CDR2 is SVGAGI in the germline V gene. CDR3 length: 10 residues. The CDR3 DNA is TGTGCCAGCGGGTTTGGGACAGCTTTCTTT. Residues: CASGFGTAFF.

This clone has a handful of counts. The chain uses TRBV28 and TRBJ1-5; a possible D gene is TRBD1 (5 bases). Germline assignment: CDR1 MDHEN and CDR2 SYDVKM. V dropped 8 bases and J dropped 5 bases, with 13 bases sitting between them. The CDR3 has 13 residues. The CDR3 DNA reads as TGTGCCAGCCCCGGGACGGATTATCAGCCCCAGCATTTT. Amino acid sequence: CASPGTDYQPQHF.